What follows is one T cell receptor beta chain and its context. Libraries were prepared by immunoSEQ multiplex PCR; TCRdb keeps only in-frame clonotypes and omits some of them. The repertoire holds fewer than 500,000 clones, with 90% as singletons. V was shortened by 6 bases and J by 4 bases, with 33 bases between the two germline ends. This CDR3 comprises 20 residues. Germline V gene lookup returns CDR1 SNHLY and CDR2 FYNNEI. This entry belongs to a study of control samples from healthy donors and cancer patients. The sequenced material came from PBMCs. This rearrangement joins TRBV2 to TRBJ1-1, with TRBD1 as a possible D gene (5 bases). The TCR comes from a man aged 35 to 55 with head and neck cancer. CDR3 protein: CASSDPRGEAGKSRTTEAFF. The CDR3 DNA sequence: TGTGCCAGCAGCGACCCTCGTGGCGAGGCAGGGAAGAGTCGGACCACTGAAGCTTTCTTT.